This T cell receptor beta chain was identified during a study of shared clonotypes between healthy human individuals. The overall study: For every donor, three CD4 naive, three CD4 memory, two CD8 naive and one CD8 memory plates were used.

Study-level points and caveats: With several donors compared, 5% to 5.5% of naive CD4 clonotypes were shared. Clonotype sharing among donors, it was expected, would be affected by sequencing depth.

The V gene's germline CDR1 is SGHDN and CDR2 FVKESK. The CDR3 is 15 residues long. V lost 0 bases and J 1 base, leaving 9 bases between the germline ends. As concerns this clone: Antigen unknown.

In the original workflow: Filtering differed since immunoSEQ provided only junctions, with no quality scores. The assay was immunoSEQ multiplex PCR, and TCRdb's table has in-frame clones only and misses some. D and trimming were read from the DNA, whereas the V and J calls and clone size are those reported in that table. In the table there are about 2.4 million clones, 93% of which are singletons. The V call is TRBV14, the J call TRBJ2-5; D remains unclear. This receptor was identified in a man aged 18 to 30 in good health. Some clones in this sample may be carry-over from other donors' samples. Sequencing input: naive CD4+ T cells from PBMCs. Subset in this sample: CD45RA+ positively selected. CDR3 protein: CASSQDFQPQETQYF. In nucleotides, the CDR3 is TGTGCCAGCAGCCAAGACTTTCAGCCCCAAGAGACCCAGTACTTC.